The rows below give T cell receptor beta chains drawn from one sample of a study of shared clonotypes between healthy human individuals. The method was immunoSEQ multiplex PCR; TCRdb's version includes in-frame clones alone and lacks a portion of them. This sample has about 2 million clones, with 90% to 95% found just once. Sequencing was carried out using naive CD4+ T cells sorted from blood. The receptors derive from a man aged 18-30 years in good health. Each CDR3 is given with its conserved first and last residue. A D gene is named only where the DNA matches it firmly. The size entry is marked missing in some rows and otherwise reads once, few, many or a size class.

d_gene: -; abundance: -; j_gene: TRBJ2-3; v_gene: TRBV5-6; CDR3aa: CASSFVPDTQYF; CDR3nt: TGTGCCAGCAGCTTTGTCCCAGATACGCAGTATTTT
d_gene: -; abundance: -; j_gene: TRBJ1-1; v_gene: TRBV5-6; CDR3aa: CASSLSGRFQKAFF; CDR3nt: TGTGCCAGCAGCTTATCGGGACGATTTCAAAAAGCTTTCTTT
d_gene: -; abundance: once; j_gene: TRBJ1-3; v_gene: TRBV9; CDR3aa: CASSVRGDSSGNTIYF; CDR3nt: TGTGCCAGCAGCGTACGCGGAGACAGCTCTGGAAACACCATATATTTT
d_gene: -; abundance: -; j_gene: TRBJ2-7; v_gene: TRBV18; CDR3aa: CASSPRGETYEQYF; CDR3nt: TGTGCCAGCTCACCCCGGGGCGAGACCTACGAGCAGTACTTC
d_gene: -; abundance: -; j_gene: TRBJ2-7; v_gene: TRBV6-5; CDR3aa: CASSPWARREQYF; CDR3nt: TGTGCCAGCAGTCCTTGGGCCCGTCGCGAGCAGTACTTC
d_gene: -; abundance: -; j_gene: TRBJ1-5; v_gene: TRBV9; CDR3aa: CASSVAWDGNQPQHF; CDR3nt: TGTGCCAGCAGCGTAGCTTGGGATGGCAATCAGCCCCAGCATTTT
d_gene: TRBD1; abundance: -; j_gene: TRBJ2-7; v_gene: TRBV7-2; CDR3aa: CASSTDRGPNEQYF; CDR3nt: TGTGCCAGCAGCACGGACAGGGGGCCCAACGAGCAGTACTTC
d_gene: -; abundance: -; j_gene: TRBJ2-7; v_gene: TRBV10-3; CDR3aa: CAIRSDGGRVYEQYF; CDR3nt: TGTGCCATCAGATCTGACGGGGGTCGGGTCTACGAGCAGTACTTC
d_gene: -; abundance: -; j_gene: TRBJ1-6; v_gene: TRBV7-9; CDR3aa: CASSFGGDNSPLHF; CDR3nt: TGTGCCAGCAGCTTCGGAGGTGATAATTCACCCCTCCACTTT
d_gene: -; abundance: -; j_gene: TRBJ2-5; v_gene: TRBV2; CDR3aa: CAVRIDSQETQYF; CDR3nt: TGTGCCGTCCGAATCGACTCCCAAGAGACCCAGTACTTC
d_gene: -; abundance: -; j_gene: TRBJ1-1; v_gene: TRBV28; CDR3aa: CASSLGQGYTEAFF; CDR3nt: TGTGCCAGCAGTTTAGGGCAAGGGTACACTGAAGCTTTCTTT
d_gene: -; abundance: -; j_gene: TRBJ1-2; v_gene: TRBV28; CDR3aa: CASSFPLNPPNHGYTF; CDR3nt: TGTGCCAGCAGTTTTCCCCTTAACCCACCAAATCACGGCTACACCTTC
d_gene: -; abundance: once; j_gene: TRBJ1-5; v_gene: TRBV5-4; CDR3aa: CASSLSQYSNQPQHF; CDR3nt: TGTGCCAGCAGCTTGTCACAGTATAGCAATCAGCCCCAGCATTTT
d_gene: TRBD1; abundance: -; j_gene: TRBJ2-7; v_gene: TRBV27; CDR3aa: CASRRTGPYEQYF; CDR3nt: TGTGCCAGCAGAAGGACAGGGCCATACGAGCAGTACTTC
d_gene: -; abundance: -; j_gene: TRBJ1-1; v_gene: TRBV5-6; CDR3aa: CASSLDRASTEAFF; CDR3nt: TGTGCCAGCAGCTTGGACAGGGCGTCCACTGAAGCTTTCTTT
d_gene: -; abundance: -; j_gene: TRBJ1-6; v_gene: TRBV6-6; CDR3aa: CASSYGTASYNSPLHF; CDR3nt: TGTGCCAGCAGTTATGGTACGGCCTCCTATAATTCACCCCTCCACTTT
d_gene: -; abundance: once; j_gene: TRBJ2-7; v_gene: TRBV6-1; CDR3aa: CASSEPLRPLGGYEQYF; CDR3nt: TGTGCCAGCAGTGAGCCCCTCAGGCCTCTCGGGGGCTACGAGCAGTACTTC
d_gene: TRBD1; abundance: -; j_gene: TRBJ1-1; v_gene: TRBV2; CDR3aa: CASSGDRVNTEAFF; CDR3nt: TGTGCCAGCAGTGGGGACAGAGTGAACACTGAAGCTTTCTTT
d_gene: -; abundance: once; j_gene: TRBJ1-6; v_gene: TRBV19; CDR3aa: CASSTLTYNSPLHF; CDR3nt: TGTGCCAGTAGTACCCTGACATATAATTCACCCCTCCACTTT
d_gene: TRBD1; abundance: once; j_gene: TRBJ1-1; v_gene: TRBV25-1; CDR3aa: CASGGVGTGYTEAFF; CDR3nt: TGTGCCAGCGGGGGGGTCGGGACAGGGTACACTGAAGCTTTCTTT
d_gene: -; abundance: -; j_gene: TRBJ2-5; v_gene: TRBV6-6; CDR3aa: CASSLKGVVQETQYF; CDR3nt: TGTGCCAGCAGTCTAAAAGGGGTCGTGCAAGAGACCCAGTACTTC
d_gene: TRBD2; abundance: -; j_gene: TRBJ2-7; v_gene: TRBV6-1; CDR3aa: CASSRLAGVYEQYF; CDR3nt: TGTGCCAGCAGCCGACTAGCGGGAGTCTACGAGCAGTACTTC
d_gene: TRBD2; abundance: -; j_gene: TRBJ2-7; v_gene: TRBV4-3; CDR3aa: CASSQDRAGLYEQYF; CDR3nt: TGCGCCAGCAGCCAAGACCGAGCGGGACTGTACGAGCAGTACTTC
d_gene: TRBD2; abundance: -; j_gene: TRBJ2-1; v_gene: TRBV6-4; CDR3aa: CASSDLAGGQNEQFF; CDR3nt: TGTGCCAGCAGTGACCTAGCGGGGGGGCAGAATGAGCAGTTCTTC
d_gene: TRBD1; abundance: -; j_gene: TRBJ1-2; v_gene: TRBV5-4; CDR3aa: CASSSTGDRGYTF; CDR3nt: TGTGCCAGCAGCTCCACAGGGGATCGGGGCTACACCTTC
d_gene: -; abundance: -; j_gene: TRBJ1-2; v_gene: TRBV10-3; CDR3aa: CAISETEYYGYTF; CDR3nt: TGTGCCATCAGTGAGACAGAATACTATGGCTACACCTTC
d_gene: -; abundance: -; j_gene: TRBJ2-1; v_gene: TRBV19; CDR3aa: CASTSDRASYNEQFF; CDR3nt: -
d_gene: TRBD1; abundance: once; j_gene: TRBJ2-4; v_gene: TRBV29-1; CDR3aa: CSVGQGGKNIQYF; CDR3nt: TGCAGCGTTGGACAGGGGGGCAAAAACATTCAGTACTTC
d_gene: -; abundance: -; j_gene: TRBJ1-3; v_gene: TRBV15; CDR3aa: CATSAGSNGGNTIYF; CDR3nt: TGTGCCACCAGCGCAGGGTCGAATGGGGGAAACACCATATATTTT
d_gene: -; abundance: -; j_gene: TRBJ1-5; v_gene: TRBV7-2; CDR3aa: CASSLVVGQPQHF; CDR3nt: TGTGCCAGCAGCTTAGTAGTAGGGCAGCCCCAGCATTTT
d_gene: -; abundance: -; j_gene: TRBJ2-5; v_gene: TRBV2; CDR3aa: CASTGVETQYF; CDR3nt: TGTGCCAGCACCGGCGTAGAGACCCAGTACTTC
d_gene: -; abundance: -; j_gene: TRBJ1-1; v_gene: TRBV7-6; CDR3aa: CASRNRATEAFF; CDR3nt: TGTGCCAGCAGAAATAGGGCCACTGAAGCTTTCTTT
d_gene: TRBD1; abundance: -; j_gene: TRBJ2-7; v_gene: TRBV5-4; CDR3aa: CASSRATGGYYEQYF; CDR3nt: TGTGCCAGCAGCCGAGCTACAGGGGGATACTACGAGCAGTACTTC
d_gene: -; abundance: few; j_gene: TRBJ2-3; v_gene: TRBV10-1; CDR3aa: CASSESYRGSTDTQYF; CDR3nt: TGCGCCAGCAGTGAGTCATATCGGGGCAGCACAGATACGCAGTATTTT
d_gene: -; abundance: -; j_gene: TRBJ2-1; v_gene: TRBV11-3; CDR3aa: CASSLDGGERKQFF; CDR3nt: TGTGCCAGCAGCTTAGATGGAGGGGAACGAAAGCAGTTCTTC
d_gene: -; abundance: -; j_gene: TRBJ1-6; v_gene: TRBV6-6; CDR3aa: CASSSYSGNSPLHF; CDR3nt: TGTGCCAGCAGTTCTTACAGCGGAAATTCACCCCTCCACTTT
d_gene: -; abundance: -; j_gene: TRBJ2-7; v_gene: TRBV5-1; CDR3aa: CASSLSGYEQYF; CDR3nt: TGCGCCAGCAGCTTAAGCGGCTACGAGCAGTACTTC
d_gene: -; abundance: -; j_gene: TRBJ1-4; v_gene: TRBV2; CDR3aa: CASLRPVWSEEKLFF; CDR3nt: TGTGCCAGCCTCCGCCCGGTTTGGTCGGAGGAAAAACTGTTTTTT
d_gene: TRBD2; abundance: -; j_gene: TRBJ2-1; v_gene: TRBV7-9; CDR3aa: CASSFGSLAGVYNEQFF; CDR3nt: TGTGCCAGCAGCTTCGGAAGTCTAGCGGGAGTCTACAATGAGCAGTTCTTC
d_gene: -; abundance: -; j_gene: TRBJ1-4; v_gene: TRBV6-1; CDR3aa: CASSEVNRERFANEKLFF; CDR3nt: TGTGCCAGCAGTGAAGTTAATCGAGAAAGGTTCGCTAATGAAAAACTGTTTTTT